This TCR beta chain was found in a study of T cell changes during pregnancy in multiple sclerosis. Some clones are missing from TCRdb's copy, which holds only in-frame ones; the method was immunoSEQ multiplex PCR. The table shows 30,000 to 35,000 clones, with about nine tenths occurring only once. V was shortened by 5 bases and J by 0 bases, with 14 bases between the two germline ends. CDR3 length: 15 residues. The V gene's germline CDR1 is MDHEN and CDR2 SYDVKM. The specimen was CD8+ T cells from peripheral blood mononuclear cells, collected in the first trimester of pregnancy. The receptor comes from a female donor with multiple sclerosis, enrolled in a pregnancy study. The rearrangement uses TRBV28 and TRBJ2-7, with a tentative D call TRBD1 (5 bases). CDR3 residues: CASSLSGASSYEQYF. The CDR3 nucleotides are TGTGCCAGCAGTCTAAGTGGGGCGAGCTCCTACGAGCAGTACTTC.